The 26 T cell receptor beta chains reported below all come from one sample, sequenced in a study of cytomegalovirus exposure and HLA in healthy donors. In the PCR, 60 Vbeta and 13 Jbeta primers were used. Produced via immunoSEQ multiplex PCR; TCRdb's table is partial and in-frame only. The top ten hold 0.95% to 1.5% of the sample, which has approximately 92,000 clones, roughly 80% seen once. The specimen was PBMCs. The receptor source for this set is a girl aged 2 to 9 in good health and CMV-seropositive.

The J gene is TRBJ2-1, the V gene TRBV4-3; TRBD2 is a possible D gene (6 bases). Trimming shortened V by 1 base and J by 3 bases, and 10 bases separated the two germline ends. Germline V lookup: CDR1 LGHNA, CDR2 YSLEER. CDR3 size: 15 residues. CDR3 sequence (DNA): TGCGCCAGCAGCCAAGGACTAGATGGCTACAATGAGCAGTTCTTC. Its protein is CASSQGLDGYNEQFF.

The CDR3 coding sequence is TGTGCCAGCAGAAACAGAAATCAGCCCCAGCATTTT. It encodes CASRNRNQPQHF. The chain employs TRBV6-5 and TRBJ1-5; D is undetermined. V was shortened by 6 bases and J by 4 bases, with 7 bases between the two germline ends. The germline CDR1 and CDR2 sequences are MNHEY and SVGAGI. This CDR3 has 12 amino acids.

The V gene is TRBV10-3, the J gene TRBJ2-2, with 9 bases fitting TRBD1. CDR3 length equals 14 residues. CDR1 and CDR2 from the germline V gene are ENHRY and SYGVKD. Germline trimming cut 6 bases from V and 5 bases from J; bases unmatched to any gene: 4. The CDR3 bases are TGTGCCATCAGACAGGGGGCGGGAACCGGGGAGCTGTTTTTT. It yields the protein CAIRQGAGTGELFF.

CDR3 bases: TGCAGCGTTAGCCACAGGGATGGCTACACCTTC. Translated: CSVSHRDGYTF. The chain joins TRBV29-1 to TRBJ1-2; a weak D match, TRBD1 (6 bases). Trimming removed 5 bases from V and 6 bases from J, with 10 bases in between. The CDR3 sequence is 11 residues long. Germline CDR1 SQVTM, CDR2 ANQGSEA.

The rearrangement uses TRBV5-1 and TRBJ2-7; 9 bases align to TRBD2. There are 16 residues in the CDR3. The V gene's germline CDR1 is SGHRS and CDR2 YFSETQ. The V and J ends lost 4 bases and 5 bases, in that order; junction bases with no gene match: 13. As DNA, the CDR3 is TGCGCCAGCAGCCCCCGGGGAGCGGGAGGTCTGGACGAGCAGTACTTC. The encoded protein is CASSPRGAGGLDEQYF.

This chain uses TRBV30 with TRBJ1-1; D is ambiguous. The germline V gene has CDR1 GTSNPN and CDR2 SVGIG (reference sequence). V was shortened by 0 bases and J by 1 base, with 6 bases between the two germline ends. This CDR3 has 13 residues. The CDR3 sequence is CAWSVIRNTEAFF. As DNA, the CDR3 is TGTGCCTGGAGTGTAATCCGGAACACTGAAGCTTTCTTT.

This chain links TRBV6-5 with TRBJ2-1; D may be TRBD2 (5 bases). V shed 7 bases and J shed 12 bases, with 10 bases lying between them. This CDR3 comprises 10 residues. Germline CDR1 reads MNHEY; CDR2 reads SVGAGI. The CDR3 is CASNRDVQFF. As DNA, the CDR3 is TGTGCCAGCAATCGGGATGTGCAGTTCTTC.

The chain carries TRBV2 and TRBJ2-7; 8 nucleotides align to TRBD1. V shed 8 bases and J 4 bases; nucleotides not matched to a gene: 16. Germline CDR1 SNHLY, CDR2 FYNNEI. The CDR3 has 16 residues. CDR3 in DNA: TGTGCCAGCTCTACCCACCTGACAGGGGCTAAGTACGAGCAGTACTTC. Translated, it gives CASSTHLTGAKYEQYF.

The V gene is TRBV2, the J gene TRBJ1-4; 11 bases are shared with TRBD1. The V and J ends lost 7 bases and 4 bases, in that order; junction bases with no gene match: 14. The CDR3 has 18 residues. Germline V CDR1 and CDR2: SNHLY, FYNNEI. CDR3 protein: CASIRGKGQGADNEKLFF. CDR3 in DNA: TGTGCCAGCATAAGGGGAAAAGGACAGGGGGCAGATAATGAAAAACTGTTTTTT.

This chain uses TRBV30 with TRBJ1-2, with TRBD1 matching over 7 bases. The V gene end was trimmed by 2 bases and the J gene end by 4 bases; junction bases not matched to a gene: 4. This CDR3 region has 13 residues. The germline gives CDR1 GTSNPN, CDR2 SVGIG (reference sequence). The CDR3 DNA reads TGTGCCTGGAGTCGACAGGGTGGCTATGGCTACACCTTC. Translated, it gives CAWSRQGGYGYTF. Full variable domain (rest looked up from reference TRBV30 and TRBJ1-2): SQTIHQWPATLVQPVGSPLSLECTVEGTSNPNLYWYRQAAGRGLQLLFYSVGIGQISSEVPQNLSASRPQDRQFILSSKKLLLSDSGFYLCAWSRQGGYGYTFGSGTRLTVV.

The V and J genes are TRBV5-6 and TRBJ2-3; D remains unclear. In germline, CDR1 is SGHDT, CDR2 YYEEEE. The ends were cut back, 0 bases at V and 2 bases at J, with 10 bases in the middle. There are 15 residues in the CDR3. Written as DNA, the CDR3 is TGTGCCAGCAGCTTGGCTGGAGCGCTCACAGATACGCAGTATTTT. As protein: CASSLAGALTDTQYF.

CDR3 in amino acids: CASSLDGANTGELFF. CDR3 DNA: TGCGCCAGCAGCTTGGACGGGGCGAACACCGGGGAGCTGTTTTTT. This chain uses TRBV5-1 with TRBJ2-2; weak D call: TRBD2 (5 bases). The length of the CDR3 is 15 residues. Trimming pared 0 bases from V and 0 bases from J, leaving 6 bases between. Per the germline V gene, CDR1 is SGHRS and CDR2 is YFSETQ.

The chain couples TRBV15 to TRBJ1-2; the D is unclear. The CDR3 extends over 15 amino acids. Deletions cut 9 bases from V and 8 bases from J, with 25 bases between. The germline V gene encodes CDR1 LNHNV and CDR2 YYDKDF (reference sequence). CDR3 protein: CATTVGRAPNVGYTF. The DNA of the CDR3 is TGTGCCACGACTGTCGGGAGGGCACCAAATGTAGGCTACACCTTC. The full variable domain, in which reference TRBV15 and TRBJ1-2 provide the parts outside the CDR3, is DAMVIQNPRYQVTQFGKPVTLSCSQTLNHNVMYWYQQKSSQAPKLLFHYYDKDFNNEADTPDNFQSRRPNTSFCFLDIRSPGLGDTAMYLCATTVGRAPNVGYTFGSGTRLTVV.

CDR3 in amino acids: CASSVIAGGGDTQYF. The DNA for the CDR3 is TGTGCCAGCAGCGTAATAGCGGGGGGTGGCGATACGCAGTATTTT. The chain is built from TRBV9 and TRBJ2-3; TRBD2 agrees at 10 bases. Germline CDR1 is SGDLS and CDR2 is YYNGEE. There are 15 residues in the CDR3. V was clipped by 1 base and J by 6 bases; unmatched bases: 5.

The chain employs TRBV28 and TRBJ2-7; TRBD1 matches at 12 bases. The germline V gene encodes CDR1 MDHEN and CDR2 SYDVKM. The length of the CDR3 is 19 residues. J was trimmed by 3 bases and V by 6 bases; bases with no gene match: 18. The DNA for the CDR3 is TGTGCCAGCAGCCCGATTACGGGACAGGGGGCGCAAAGTTTCTACGAGCAGTACTTC. Translating gives CASSPITGQGAQSFYEQYF. The full variable domain, with the rest looked up from reference TRBV28 and TRBJ2-7, is DVKVTQSSRYLVKRTGEKVFLECVQDMDHENMFWYRQDPGLGLRLIYFSYDVKMKEKGDIPEGYSVSREKKERFSLILESASTNQTSMYLCASSPITGQGAQSFYEQYFGPGTRLTVT.

This chain uses TRBV15 with TRBJ2-1; 7 nucleotides agree with TRBD2. The germline gives CDR1 LNHNV, CDR2 YYDKDF (reference sequence). With V trimmed by 1 base and J by 4 bases, 10 bases remained unmatched. The CDR3 extends over 17 amino acids. The CDR3 DNA is TGTGCCACCAGCAGAGTTACCGGGACTAACCAGTACAATGAGCAGTTCTTC. Its protein product is CATSRVTGTNQYNEQFF.

The V gene is TRBV6-6, the J gene TRBJ2-3; the D gene is possibly TRBD2 (6 bases). This CDR3 is built from 14 residues. The V end was cut by 0 bases, the J end by 4 bases, with 8 bases between. CDR1 is MNHNY, CDR2 SVGAGI, per germline (reference sequence). Here the CDR3 DNA reads TGTGCCAGCAGTTACTCAAGACTAGCAGATACGCAGTATTTT. The encoded protein is CASSYSRLADTQYF.

CDR3 DNA sequence: TGTGCCAGCACCAGCAGCGCGAGCGGGAGGGCCGGGACGCAGTTCTTC. Its protein is CASTSSASGRAGTQFF. This chain joins TRBV28 and TRBJ2-1; 10 bases match TRBD2. V shed 7 bases and J 12 bases; nucleotides not matched to a gene: 18. CDR1 is MDHEN and CDR2 is SYDVKM in the germline V gene. This CDR3 has 16 amino acids.

V is TRBV6-5 and J is TRBJ1-5, with D possibly matching TRBD1 (5 bases). The germline gives CDR1 MNHEY, CDR2 SVGAGI. There are 13 residues in the CDR3. Trimming left V 2 bases short and J 5 bases short, with 7 bases between. CDR3 sequence: CASSYDSYQPQHF. CDR3 DNA sequence: TGTGCCAGCAGTTACGACAGTTATCAGCCCCAGCATTTT.

The chain is built from TRBV19 and TRBJ2-6; TRBD1 agrees at 9 bases. In germline, CDR1 is LNHDA, CDR2 SQIVND (reference sequence). V lost 6 bases and J lost 1; bases outside the gene matches: 10. This CDR3 has 18 residues. The CDR3, as DNA: TGTGCCAGTAGGGCCGGGACAGGGTACCTTTCTGGGGCCAACGTCCTGACTTTC. It specifies CASRAGTGYLSGANVLTF.

V gene TRBV30 combines with J gene TRBJ2-3, with 11 positions matching TRBD2. Trimming cost V 2 bases and J 8 bases; bases outside gene matches: 0. The germline gives CDR1 GTSNPN, CDR2 SVGIG (reference sequence). This CDR3 is 12 amino acids long. CDR3 residues: CAWSLAGGTQYF. CDR3 bases: TGTGCCTGGAGTCTAGCGGGAGGTACGCAGTATTTT.

J is TRBJ1-2 and V is TRBV6-5, with TRBD1 identical over 7 bases. The V gene end was trimmed by 7 bases and the J gene end by 8 bases; junction bases not matched to a gene: 10. Germline CDR1 reads MNHEY; CDR2 reads SVGAGI. CDR3 size: 13 residues. The CDR3 sequence is CASKPGQRSGYTF. The DNA for the CDR3 is TGTGCCAGCAAACCGGGACAGAGGTCCGGCTACACCTTC.

This clone was counted between two and nine times. The chain has TRBV7-2 and TRBJ2-2; 10 bases are a match to TRBD2. Germline loops: CDR1 SGHTA, CDR2 FQGNSA. The CDR3 spans 15 residues. The V segment lost 6 bases and the J segment 5 bases; nucleotides outside the gene matches: 6. CDR3 bases: TGTGCCAGCAGAATTGGACTAGCGGCGACCGGGGAGCTGTTTTTT. This translates into CASRIGLAATGELFF.

The V gene is TRBV5-1, the J gene TRBJ2-1, with a possible D match to TRBD2 (6 bases). The CDR3 consists of 16 residues. V was clipped by 0 bases and J by 0 bases, with 10 bases between them. The V gene's germline CDR1 is SGHRS and CDR2 YFSETQ. The CDR3 bases are TGCGCCAGCAGCTTGGCCGCGGGGAGCTCCTACAATGAGCAGTTCTTC. It translates to CASSLAAGSSYNEQFF.

The chain links TRBV30 to TRBJ1-3; 7 nucleotides align to TRBD1. Germline lookup yields CDR1 GTSNPN and CDR2 SVGIG (reference sequence). V shed 5 bases, J shed 1 base, and the junction held 11 bases outside the gene matches. The CDR3 loop spans 16 amino acids. CDR3 region: CAWDRVLGPSGNTIYF. As DNA, the CDR3 is TGTGCCTGGGACAGGGTCCTCGGGCCTTCTGGAAACACCATATATTTT.

V and J are TRBV19 and TRBJ1-5; no clear D gene. V dropped 7 bases and J dropped 2 bases, with 15 bases sitting between them. In germline, CDR1 is LNHDA, CDR2 SQIVND (reference sequence). The CDR3 contains 15 residues. The CDR3 here is CASTYGRVGNQPQHF. CDR3 bases: TGTGCCAGTACCTATGGGAGGGTTGGCAATCAGCCCCAGCATTTT.